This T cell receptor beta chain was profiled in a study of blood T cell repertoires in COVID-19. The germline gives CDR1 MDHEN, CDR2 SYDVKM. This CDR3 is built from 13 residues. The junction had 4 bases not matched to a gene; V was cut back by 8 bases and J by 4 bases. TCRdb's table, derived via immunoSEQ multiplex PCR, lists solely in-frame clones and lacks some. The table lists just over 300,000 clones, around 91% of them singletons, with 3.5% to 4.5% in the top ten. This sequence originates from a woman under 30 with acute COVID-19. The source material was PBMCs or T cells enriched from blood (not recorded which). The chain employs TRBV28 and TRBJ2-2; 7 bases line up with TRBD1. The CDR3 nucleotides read TGTGCCAGCGTGGGACAGCCCACCGGGGAGCTGTTTTTT. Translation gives CASVGQPTGELFF. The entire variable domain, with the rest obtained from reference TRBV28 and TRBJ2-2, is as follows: DVKVTQSSRYLVKRTGEKVFLECVQDMDHENMFWYRQDPGLGLRLIYFSYDVKMKEKGDIPEGYSVSREKKERFSLILESASTNQTSMYLCASVGQPTGELFFGEGSRLTVL.